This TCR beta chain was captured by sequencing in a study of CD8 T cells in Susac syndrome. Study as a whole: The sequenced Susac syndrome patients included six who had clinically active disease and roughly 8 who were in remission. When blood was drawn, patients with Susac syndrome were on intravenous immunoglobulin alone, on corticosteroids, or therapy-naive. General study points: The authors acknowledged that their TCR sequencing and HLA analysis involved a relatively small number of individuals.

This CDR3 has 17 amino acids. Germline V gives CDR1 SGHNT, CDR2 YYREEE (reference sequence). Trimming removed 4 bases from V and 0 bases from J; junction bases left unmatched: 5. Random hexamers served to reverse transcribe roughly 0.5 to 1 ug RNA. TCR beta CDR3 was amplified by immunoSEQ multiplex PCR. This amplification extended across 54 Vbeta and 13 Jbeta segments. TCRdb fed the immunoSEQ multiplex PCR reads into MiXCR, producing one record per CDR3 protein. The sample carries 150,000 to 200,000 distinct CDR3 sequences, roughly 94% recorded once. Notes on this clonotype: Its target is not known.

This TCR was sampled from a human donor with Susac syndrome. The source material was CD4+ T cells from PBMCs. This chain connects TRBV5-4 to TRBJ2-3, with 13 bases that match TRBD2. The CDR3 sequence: CASSEGLAGVSTDTQYF. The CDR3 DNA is TGTGCCAGCAGCGAAGGACTAGCGGGAGTGAGCACAGATACGCAGTATTTT.